The 7 T cell receptor beta chains below come from one sample, sequenced in a study of blood T cell repertoires in COVID-19. Profiling relied on immunoSEQ multiplex PCR, and the TCRdb table lists in-frame clones only, not all of them. The sample lists some 260,000 clones, nearly 90% occurring once. The sample comprised peripheral blood. The receptors originated from a woman in her thirties or forties who had recovered from COVID-19.

This chain links TRBV19 with TRBJ2-2, with 9 bases identical to TRBD1. V lost 7 bases and J lost 5; bases outside the gene matches: 5. CDR3 length: 14 amino acids. Germline CDR1 reads LNHDA; CDR2 reads SQIVND (reference sequence). The DNA of the CDR3 is TGTGCCAGTACCGGGACAGGGAGGACCGGGGAGCTGTTTTTT. Protein sequence: CASTGTGRTGELFF.

The J gene is TRBJ1-2, the V gene TRBV10-3; no clear D gene. CDR3 length: 13 amino acids. CDR1 is ENHRY, CDR2 SYGVKD, per germline. V lost 10 bases to trimming and J lost 8 bases, with 20 bases between them. CDR3 coding DNA: TGTGCCAGCGGACTGACGGCAGTTGGGGGCTACACCTTC. Its translation: CASGLTAVGGYTF.

A single count supports this clone. The chain has TRBV27 and TRBJ2-5, with a possible D match to TRBD1 (6 bases). Trimming removed 5 bases from V and 7 bases from J, with 23 bases in between. This CDR3 comprises 16 residues. CDR1 and CDR2 (germline): MNHEY, SMNVEV (reference sequence). The CDR3 here is CASSPHRDRKKGTQYF. The CDR3 nucleotides are TGTGCCAGCAGTCCGCACAGGGACCGAAAAAAGGGGACCCAGTACTTC.

The chain links TRBV28 to TRBJ1-4, with TRBD1 matching 9 bases. The germline CDR1 and CDR2 sequences are MDHEN and SYDVKM. The CDR3 runs 14 residues. V lost 5 bases, J lost 7 bases, and 5 bases stayed unmatched. CDR3 DNA: TGTGCCAGCAGTCTACAGGGGGCGCGTGAAAAACTGTTTTTT. Residues: CASSLQGAREKLFF.

The gene calls are TRBV6-5 and TRBJ1-2, with D maybe TRBD1 (5 bases). This CDR3 has 16 residues. CDR1 and CDR2 from the germline V gene are MNHEY and SVGAGI. The V and J ends lost 2 bases and 0 bases respectively, with 13 bases between them. CDR3 region: CASSYEGVGSNYGYTF. The CDR3 DNA sequence: TGTGCCAGCAGTTACGAAGGGGTGGGCTCTAACTATGGCTACACCTTC.

The count of this clone is one. The chain links TRBV11-2 to TRBJ2-7, with a weak D call TRBD1 (6 bases). Germline V gene lookup returns CDR1 SGHAT and CDR2 FQNNGV. Trimming shortened V by 6 bases and J by 2 bases, and 14 bases separated the two germline ends. The CDR3 totals 14 residues. CDR3: CASSRTDSAYEQYF. CDR3 DNA sequence: TGTGCCAGCAGTCGGACAGATTCGGCCTACGAGCAGTACTTC.

The chain recombines TRBV7-2 with TRBJ2-2; TRBD2 aligns across 11 bases. J lost 6 bases, V lost 3 bases, and 12 bases had no gene match. The germline CDR1 and CDR2 sequences are SGHTA and FQGNSA. The CDR3 has 18 amino acids. CDR3 sequence: CASSLRWGSGRAPGELFF. The DNA of the CDR3 is TGTGCCAGCAGCTTGAGATGGGGTAGCGGGAGGGCCCCCGGGGAGCTGTTTTTT.